This TCR beta chain was observed in a study of CXCR3-negative and CXCR3-positive naive CD8 T cells. The study, taken as a whole, reports: Each naive subset displayed comparably high diversity, whereas memory CD8+ cells displayed much lower diversity. The TRB CDR3s that CXCR3-positive naive cells carried were more hydrophobic than those of CXCR3-negative naive cells.

With UMI labels, 5' RACE was used to prepare the TRB cDNA libraries. TCRdb re-called the 5' RACE reads and shows each CDR3 protein once, DNA omitted. The table counts around 160,000 distinct CDR3 sequences; approximately 0.28% lies in the top ten. A word on this clonotype: Its matching antigen is unknown.

The CDR3 covers 15 residues. Germline CDR1 reads SGHDN; CDR2 reads FVKESK. The sequencing sample was made of naive CXCR3+ CD8+ T cells from blood. The subset was: CD45RO-CCR7+CD27+CD95- naive CD8+ T cells expressing CXCR3 (TNR3+). This receptor was identified in a human donor in good health. Some clones in this sample may be carry-over from other donors' samples. The chain has TRBV14 and TRBJ2-7; with no DNA, the TCRdb D assignment of TRBD1 cannot be verified. CDR3 amino acids: CASSQAADRGHEQYF. The variable domain in full, with the rest retrieved from reference TRBV14 and TRBJ2-7, is EAGVTQFPSHSVIEKGQTVTLRCDPISGHDNLYWYRRVMGKEIKFLLHFVKESKQDESGMPNNRFLAERTGGTYSTLKVQPAELEDSGVYFCASSQAADRGHEQYFGPGTRLTVT.